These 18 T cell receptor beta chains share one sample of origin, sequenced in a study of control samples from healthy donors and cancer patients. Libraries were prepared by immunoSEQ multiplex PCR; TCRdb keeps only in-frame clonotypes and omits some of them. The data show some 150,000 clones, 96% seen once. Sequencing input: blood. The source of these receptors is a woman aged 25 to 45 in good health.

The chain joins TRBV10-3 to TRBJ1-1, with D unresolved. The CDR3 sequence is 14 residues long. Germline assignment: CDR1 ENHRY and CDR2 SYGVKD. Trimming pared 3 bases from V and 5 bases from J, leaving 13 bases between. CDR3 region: CAISDWLERTEAFF. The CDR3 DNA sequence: TGTGCCATCAGTGATTGGCTGGAGAGGACTGAAGCTTTCTTT.

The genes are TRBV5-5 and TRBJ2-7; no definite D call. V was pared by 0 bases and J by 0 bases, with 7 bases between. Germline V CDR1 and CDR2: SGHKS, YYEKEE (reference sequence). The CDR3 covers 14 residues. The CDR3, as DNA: TGTGCCAGCAGCTTGGAGGAAGCCTCCTACGAGCAGTACTTC. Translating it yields CASSLEEASYEQYF.

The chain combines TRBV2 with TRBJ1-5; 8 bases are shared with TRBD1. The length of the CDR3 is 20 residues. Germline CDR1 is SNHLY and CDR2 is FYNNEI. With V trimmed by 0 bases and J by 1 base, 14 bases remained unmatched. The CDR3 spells CASSEARPFFRDRSNQPQHF. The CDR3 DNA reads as TGTGCCAGCAGTGAAGCGAGGCCATTTTTTAGGGACAGGAGCAATCAGCCCCAGCATTTT.

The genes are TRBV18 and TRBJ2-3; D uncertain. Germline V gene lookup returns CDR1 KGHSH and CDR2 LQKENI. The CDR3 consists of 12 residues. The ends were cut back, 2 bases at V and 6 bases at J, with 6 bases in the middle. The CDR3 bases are TGTGCCAGCTCACCAGAAGAGGATACGCAGTATTTT. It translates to CASSPEEDTQYF.

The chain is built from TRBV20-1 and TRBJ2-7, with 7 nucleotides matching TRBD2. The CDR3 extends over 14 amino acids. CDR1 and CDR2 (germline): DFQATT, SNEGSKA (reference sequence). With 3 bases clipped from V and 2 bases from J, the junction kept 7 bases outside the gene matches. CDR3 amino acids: CSASGLVGTYEQYF. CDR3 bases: TGCAGTGCTAGTGGACTAGTGGGGACCTACGAGCAGTACTTC.

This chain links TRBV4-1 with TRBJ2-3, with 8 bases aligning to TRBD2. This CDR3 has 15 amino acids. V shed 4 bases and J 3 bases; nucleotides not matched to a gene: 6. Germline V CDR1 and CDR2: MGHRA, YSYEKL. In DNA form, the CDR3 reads TGCGCCAGCAGCCCTGCGGGAGGCCGTACAGATACGCAGTATTTT. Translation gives CASSPAGGRTDTQYF.

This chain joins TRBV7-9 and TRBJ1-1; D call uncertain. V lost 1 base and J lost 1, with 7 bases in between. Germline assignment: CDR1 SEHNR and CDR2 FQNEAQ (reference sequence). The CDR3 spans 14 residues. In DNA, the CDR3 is TGTGCCAGCAGCTTAGATCCTAGGAACACTGAAGCTTTCTTT. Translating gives CASSLDPRNTEAFF.

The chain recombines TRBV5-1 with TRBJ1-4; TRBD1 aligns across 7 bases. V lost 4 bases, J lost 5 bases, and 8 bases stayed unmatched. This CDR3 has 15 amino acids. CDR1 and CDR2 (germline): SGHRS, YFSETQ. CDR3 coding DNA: TGCGCCAGCAGCCCAAACAGGGGTCCAAATGAAAAACTGTTTTTT. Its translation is CASSPNRGPNEKLFF.

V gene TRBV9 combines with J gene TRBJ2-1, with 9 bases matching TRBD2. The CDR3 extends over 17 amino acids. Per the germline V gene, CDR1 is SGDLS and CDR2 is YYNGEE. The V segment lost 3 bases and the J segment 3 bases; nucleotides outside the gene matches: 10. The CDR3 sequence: CASSAEFGRGGYNEQFF. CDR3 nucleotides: TGTGCCAGCAGCGCCGAATTTGGGCGGGGGGGCTACAATGAGCAGTTCTTC.

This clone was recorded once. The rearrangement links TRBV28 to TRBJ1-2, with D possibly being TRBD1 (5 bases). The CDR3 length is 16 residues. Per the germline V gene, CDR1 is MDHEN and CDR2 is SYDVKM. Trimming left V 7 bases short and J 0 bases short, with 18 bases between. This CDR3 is CASKGSAFRANYGYTF. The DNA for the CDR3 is TGTGCCAGCAAGGGGAGTGCCTTCAGAGCTAACTATGGCTACACCTTC.

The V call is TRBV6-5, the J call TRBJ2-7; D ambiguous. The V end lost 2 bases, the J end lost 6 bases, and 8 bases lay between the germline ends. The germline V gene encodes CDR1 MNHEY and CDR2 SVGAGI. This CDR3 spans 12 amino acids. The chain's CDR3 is CASSYRAGEQYF. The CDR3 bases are TGTGCCAGCAGTTACAGGGCCGGCGAGCAGTACTTC.

CDR3 sequence reads: CASSQGDGLYGYTF. In DNA, the CDR3 is TGTGCCAGCAGCCAGGGGGACGGCTTATATGGCTACACCTTC. V and J are TRBV14 and TRBJ1-2, with D possibly matching TRBD1 (5 bases). There are 14 residues in the CDR3. V was cut by 3 bases and J by 5 bases, with 13 bases left in between. CDR1 and CDR2 from the germline V gene are SGHDN and FVKESK.

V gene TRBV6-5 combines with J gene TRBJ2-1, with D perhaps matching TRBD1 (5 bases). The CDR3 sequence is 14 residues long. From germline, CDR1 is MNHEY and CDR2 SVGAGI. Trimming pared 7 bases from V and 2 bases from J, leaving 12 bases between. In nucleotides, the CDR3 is TGTGCCAGCACCCTTCAGGGTGCCTACAATGAGCAGTTCTTC. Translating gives CASTLQGAYNEQFF.

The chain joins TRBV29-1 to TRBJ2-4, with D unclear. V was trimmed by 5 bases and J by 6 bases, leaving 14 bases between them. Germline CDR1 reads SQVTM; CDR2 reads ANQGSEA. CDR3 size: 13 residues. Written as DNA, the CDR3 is TGCAGCGTTTCCGCTCGGGCTGGAAACATTCAGTACTTC. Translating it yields CSVSARAGNIQYF.

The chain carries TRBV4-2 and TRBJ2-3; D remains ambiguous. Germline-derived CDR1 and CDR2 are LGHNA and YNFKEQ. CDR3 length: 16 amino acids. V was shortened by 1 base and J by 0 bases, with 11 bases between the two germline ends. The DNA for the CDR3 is TGTGCCAGCAGCCAAGGGGCGAAGAGAAGCACAGATACGCAGTATTTT. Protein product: CASSQGAKRSTDTQYF.

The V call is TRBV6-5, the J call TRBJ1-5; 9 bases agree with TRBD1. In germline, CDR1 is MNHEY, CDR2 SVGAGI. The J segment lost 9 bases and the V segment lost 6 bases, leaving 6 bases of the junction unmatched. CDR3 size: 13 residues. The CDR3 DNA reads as TGTGCCAGCAGAGGACAGGGGATGTGGCCCCAGCATTTT. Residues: CASRGQGMWPQHF.

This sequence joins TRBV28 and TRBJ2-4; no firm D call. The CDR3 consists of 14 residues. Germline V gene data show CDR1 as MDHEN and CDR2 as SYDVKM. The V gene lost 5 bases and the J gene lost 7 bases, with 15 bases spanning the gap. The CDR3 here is CASSPPSGFNIQYF. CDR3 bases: TGTGCCAGCAGTCCCCCGTCCGGGTTCAACATTCAGTACTTC. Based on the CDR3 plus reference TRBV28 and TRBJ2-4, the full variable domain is DVKVTQSSRYLVKRTGEKVFLECVQDMDHENMFWYRQDPGLGLRLIYFSYDVKMKEKGDIPEGYSVSREKKERFSLILESASTNQTSMYLCASSPPSGFNIQYFGAGTRLSVL.

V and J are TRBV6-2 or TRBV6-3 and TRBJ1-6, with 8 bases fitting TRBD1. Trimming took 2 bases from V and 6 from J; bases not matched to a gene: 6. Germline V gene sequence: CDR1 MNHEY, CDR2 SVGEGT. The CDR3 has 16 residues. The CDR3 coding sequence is TGTGCCAGCAGTTACGAGGCAGGGGGCGGTAATTCACCCCTCCACTTT. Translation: CASSYEAGGGNSPLHF.